This T cell receptor (beta chain) appears in the sequencing data of a study of blood T cell repertoires in COVID-19. V dropped 0 bases and J dropped 6 bases, with 11 bases sitting between them. The germline V gene has CDR1 LGHDT and CDR2 YNNKEL (reference sequence). This CDR3 contains 14 residues. The assay was immunoSEQ multiplex PCR, and TCRdb's table has in-frame clones only and misses some. This sample has around 290,000 clones, with under 90% found just once. This chain uses TRBV3-1 (or the pseudogene TRBV3-2) with TRBJ1-1; tentatively, D is TRBD1 (6 bases). Sample: PBMCs or T cells enriched from blood (not recorded which). This receptor was obtained from a woman in her thirties or forties who had recovered from COVID-19. The CDR3 loop is CASSQDSGTPEAFF. The CDR3 DNA reads as TGTGCCAGCAGCCAAGATTCCGGGACACCTGAAGCTTTCTTT.